The TCR beta chain under discussion was sequenced for a study of technical replicates of blood from four donors. The protocol was immunoSEQ multiplex PCR, while the TCRdb copy is restricted to in-frame clones and leaves out a portion. The sample carries 99,000 or so clones, about 95% recorded once. Germline loops: CDR1 MNHNS, CDR2 SASEGT. Trimming shortened V by 7 bases and J by 6 bases, and 13 bases separated the two germline ends. The CDR3 has 12 residues. The sample taken for sequencing was T cells isolated from PBMCs. The receptor's source is a human donor in good health. The rearrangement uses TRBV6-1 and TRBJ2-7, with D possibly matching TRBD2 (6 bases). DNA for the CDR3: TGTGCCAGCACCTACGGAGGGCGCGAGCAGTACTTC. Translation gives CASTYGGREQYF.